Listed below are T cell receptor beta chains from one sample, sequenced in a study of identical twins. TCRdb passed the 5' RACE reads through MiXCR, listing each CDR3 protein once. Of 420,000 or so distinct CDR3 sequences in the sample, around a sixth are singletons; the top ten hold more than 10%. The sequenced sample was naive T cells sorted from blood. The receptors stem from a man aged 45-65 years in good health. CDR3s include the opening cysteine and the closing phenylalanine or tryptophan. Fields, in order: J gene, V gene, D gene, clone size, CDR3 DNA, CDR3 protein. The D gene is left open where the match is weak. Clone size appears in some rows only: once, few, many, or a class for an expanded clone.

TRBJ2-1	TRBV6-1	-	-	TGTGCCAGCAGTGAAGAGGTCGAGCAGTTCTTC	CASSEEVEQFF
TRBJ1-2	TRBV12-3/TRBV12-4	-	few	TGTGCCAGCAGTTTAACGACAGAGAATGGCTACACCTTC	CASSLTTENGYTF
TRBJ1-1	TRBV5-1	-	many	TGCGCCAGCAGCTACGACAGGAACACTGAAGCTTTCTTT	CASSYDRNTEAFF
TRBJ1-4	TRBV30	TRBD1	few	TGTGCCTGGACTCCCAACAGGGGAAGGCTGTTTTTT	CAWTPNRGRLFF
TRBJ1-6	TRBV6-1	-	many	TGTGCCAGCAGGGACGGACTTAATTCACCCCTCCACTTT	CASRDGLNSPLHF
TRBJ2-4	TRBV20-1	TRBD1	-	TGCAGTGCCCGCCGGGACAGGGTAGCCAAAAACATTCAGTACTTC	CSARRDRVAKNIQYF
TRBJ1-1	TRBV27	-	-	TGTGCCAGCAGGGCCAGTTTGAACACTGAAGCTTTCTTT	CASRASLNTEAFF
TRBJ2-1	TRBV7-9	TRBD2	few	TGTGCCAGCAGCTCCCCACCCGGGACTAGCCTGTACAATGAGCAGTTCTTC	CASSSPPGTSLYNEQFF
TRBJ2-5	TRBV5-1	TRBD2	few	TGCGCCAGCAGCCTGCTAGCGGGGGTTGAGACCCAGTACTTC	CASSLLAGVETQYF
TRBJ1-4	TRBV12-3/TRBV12-4	-	-	TGTGCCAGCAGTTTGTGGGACCTCAATGAAAAACTGTTTTTT	CASSLWDLNEKLFF
TRBJ1-3	TRBV5-1	-	once	TGCGCCAACAGCAAGGGCGTGGGGAACTCTGGAAACACCATATATTTT	CANSKGVGNSGNTIYF
TRBJ2-7	TRBV29-1	-	-	TGCAGCGCTACGCCTCGGAGCTCCTACGAGCAGTACTTC	CSATPRSSYEQYF
TRBJ1-3	TRBV6-1	-	-	TGTGCCAGCAGCGCGGACAGCTCTGGAAACACCATATATTTT	CASSADSSGNTIYF
TRBJ2-3	TRBV20-1	-	-	TGCAGTGCTAGAGGACACCCTAGCACAGATACGCAGTATTTT	CSARGHPSTDTQYF
TRBJ2-7	TRBV20-1	TRBD2	many	TGCAGTGCTAGAGTACTAGCGTCCTACGAGCAGTACTTC	CSARVLASYEQYF
TRBJ2-1	TRBV20-1	-	-	TGCAGTGCTAGAGATGGACTTAATAATGAGCAGTTCTTC	CSARDGLNNEQFF
TRBJ2-3	TRBV20-1	TRBD2	-	TGCAGTGCTAGAGTGTCTAGCGGGAGTACAGATACGCAGTATTTT	CSARVSSGSTDTQYF
TRBJ2-1	TRBV6-5	TRBD2	few	TGTGCCAGCAGTTACCTGGGACTAGCGGGCCACAATGAGCAGTTCTTC	CASSYLGLAGHNEQFF
TRBJ1-5	TRBV20-1	-	few	TGCAGTGCGGAGAGGGACACCCATTATAGCAATCAGCCCCAGCATTTT	CSAERDTHYSNQPQHF
TRBJ1-1	TRBV6-2/TRBV6-3	-	few	TGTGCCAGCACCCTCAGGGATTGGGTCGCTAACACTGAAGCTTTCTTT	CASTLRDWVANTEAFF
TRBJ2-2	TRBV12-3/TRBV12-4	-	-	TGTGCCAGCAGTTTCCAGGGTTCAGCCGGGGAGCTGTTTTTT	CASSFQGSAGELFF
TRBJ2-4	TRBV12-3/TRBV12-4	TRBD1	few	TGTGCCAGCAGTGGCCGGGACAGGGGGCCCGAGTACTTC	CASSGRDRGPEYF
TRBJ2-7	TRBV7-2	-	many	TGTGCCAGCAGCTTAGTCGGGGGCAACTACGAGCAGTACTTC	CASSLVGGNYEQYF
TRBJ2-7	TRBV4-3	-	many	TGCGCCAGCAGCCAAGCTCGGGGTGGCGAGCAGTACTTC	CASSQARGGEQYF
TRBJ1-1	TRBV28	TRBD1	-	TGTGCCAGCACCAAAGGAGCACGAACTTACAGGGGTTTGGTAGCTTTCTTT	CASTKGARTYRGLVAFF
TRBJ1-1	TRBV29-1	-	many	TGCAGCGTTGAGGTTCAGGGTTTCGACACTGAAGCTTTCTTT	CSVEVQGFDTEAFF
TRBJ2-3	TRBV7-8	TRBD2	few	TGTGCCAGCAGCTCTCCTCTAGCGGGGGCCAACACAGATACGCAGTATTTT	CASSSPLAGANTDTQYF
TRBJ2-2	TRBV6-1	-	many	TGTGCCAGCAACGCAGGCGGGACCGGGGAGCTGTTTTTT	CASNAGGTGELFF
TRBJ2-6	TRBV7-2	-	many	TGTGCCAGCAGCCCGACCAGGGCACACTCTGGGGCCAACGTCCTGACTTTC	CASSPTRAHSGANVLTF
TRBJ2-7	TRBV5-1	TRBD2	few	TGCGCCAGCAGCTACCTTGGCGGTAGCGGGAACCCCTACGAGCAGTACTTC	CASSYLGGSGNPYEQYF
TRBJ2-3	TRBV21-1	-	many	TGTGCCAGCAGTAGGTCGGGTAGCCGGAGAACAGATACGCAGTATTTT	CASSRSGSRRTDTQYF
TRBJ2-1	TRBV7-9	TRBD2	-	TGTGCCAGCAGCTTCCGACTAGCGGACTACAATGAGCAGTTCTTC	CASSFRLADYNEQFF
TRBJ2-7	TRBV20-1	TRBD1	few	TGCAGTGCTAGAGCCCACAGGGGAAACTCCTACGAGCAGTACTTC	CSARAHRGNSYEQYF
TRBJ2-3	TRBV6-1	-	few	TGTGCCAGCATCCAGGACCCGGTTAGCACAGATACGCAGTATTTT	CASIQDPVSTDTQYF
TRBJ1-3	TRBV6-1	-	-	TGTGCCAGCAGCACCCAGGACTTCCGCTCTGGAAACACCATATATTTT	CASSTQDFRSGNTIYF
TRBJ2-4	TRBV6-2/TRBV6-3	-	many	TGTGCCAGCAGTCAAGGGGGGGGAAAAAACATTCAGTACTTC	CASSQGGGKNIQYF
TRBJ2-2	TRBV12-3/TRBV12-4	-	few	TGTGCCAGCAGTTTAGAAACAAACACCGGGGAGCTGTTTTTT	CASSLETNTGELFF
TRBJ2-2	TRBV12-3/TRBV12-4	-	-	TGTGCCAGCAGTTTAGGAATATGGACAACAACCGGGGAGCTGTTTTTT	CASSLGIWTTTGELFF
TRBJ2-7	TRBV7-8	TRBD2	-	TGTGCCAGCAGCCTCAGGGGACTAGCGGGGCGACAATCCTACGAGCAGTACTTC	CASSLRGLAGRQSYEQYF
TRBJ2-1	TRBV20-1	TRBD2	-	TGCAGTGCTAGAGACCCGGGACTAGCGGGGGGGACCCTCGGCAATGAGCAGTTCTTC	CSARDPGLAGGTLGNEQFF
TRBJ2-3	TRBV4-2	TRBD2	many	TGTGCCAGCAGCCAGCGGACTAGCGGGGCCAGCACAGATACGCAGTATTTT	CASSQRTSGASTDTQYF
TRBJ2-7	TRBV10-3	-	-	TGTGCCATCAGCGCGACAGACTACGAGCAGTACTTC	CAISATDYEQYF